Listed below are T cell receptor beta chains from one sample, sequenced in a study of T cell repertoires in cytomegalovirus infection. TCRdb reprocessed the reads via MiXCR and lists one record per CDR3 protein. The profile shows approximately 1,000,000 distinct CDR3 sequences, roughly 31% of them singletons. Antigen specificity for these receptors is unknown. The sequencing used cultured CD8+ T cells from PBMCs, collected from culture after CMV antigen stimulation. These receptors all stem from a human donor in good health (CMV status not recorded). Some clones in this sample may be carry-over from other donors' samples. Both conserved end residues are part of each CDR3. The D gene is left open where the match is weak. Size is omitted from some rows. Given values are once, few, many or a class for expanded clones.

CDR3 length,V gene,J gene,clone size,D gene,CDR3 protein,CDR3 DNA
17,TRBV27,TRBJ2-7,NA,NA,CASKGRTDRAPWYEQYF,TGTGCCAGCAAAGGACGGACAGACAGAGCCCCTTGGTACGAGCAGTACTTC
12,TRBV6-2/TRBV6-3,TRBJ1-5,NA,NA,CASSYWDQPQHF,TGTGCCAGCAGTTACTGGGATCAGCCCCAGCATTTT
16,TRBV27,TRBJ2-2,NA,NA,CASSLLIATNTGELFF,TGTGCCAGCAGTTTACTGATAGCCACGAACACCGGGGAGCTGTTTTTT
13,TRBV6-1,TRBJ1-2,once,TRBD1,CASRTRDRRGYTF,TGTGCCAGCAGAACCCGGGACAGGAGGGGCTACACCTTC
15,TRBV12-3/TRBV12-4,TRBJ2-3,few,TRBD2,CASSFKLAGVDTQYF,TGTGCCAGCAGTTTTAAACTAGCGGGGGTAGATACGCAGTATTTT
15,TRBV27,TRBJ1-4,NA,NA,CASSLWGRLSEKLFF,TGTGCCAGCAGTTTATGGGGGCGTTTAAGTGAAAAACTGTTTTTT
16,TRBV27,TRBJ2-2,NA,TRBD2,CASSSGTSVWSGELFF,TGTGCCAGCAGTTCCGGGACTAGCGTTTGGTCCGGGGAGCTGTTTTTT
13,TRBV27,TRBJ1-2,few,TRBD1,CASSSRQGDGYTF,TGTGCCAGCAGTTCGAGACAGGGTGATGGCTACACCTTC
14,TRBV12-5,TRBJ2-1,few,NA,CASGTVSPYNEQFF,TGTGCTAGTGGAACAGTGTCGCCCTACAATGAGCAGTTCTTC
17,TRBV24-1,TRBJ2-5,NA,TRBD2,CATSETGLASVKRTQYF,TGTGCCACCAGTGAAACCGGACTAGCAAGCGTCAAAAGGACCCAGTACTTC
13,TRBV5-1,TRBJ2-7,NA,NA,CASSLAIGYEQYF,TGCGCCAGCAGCTTGGCTATCGGCTACGAGCAGTACTTC
13,TRBV7-9,TRBJ1-3,NA,NA,CASSLDLVGTIYF,TGTGCCAGCAGCTTAGATCTGGTTGGCACCATATATTTT
15,TRBV7-9,TRBJ2-3,many,NA,CASSSPTVTSDTQYF,TGTGCCAGCAGCTCGCCGACAGTAACTTCAGATACGCAGTATTTT
15,TRBV5-1,TRBJ1-1,NA,NA,CASSRPNSGDTEAFF,TGCGCCAGCAGCCGACCTAACTCTGGGGACACTGAAGCTTTCTTT
17,TRBV7-9,TRBJ2-2,NA,NA,CASSSPRKVGDTGELFF,TGTGCCAGCAGCTCCCCTAGGAAGGTCGGAGACACCGGGGAGCTGTTTTTT
16,TRBV27,TRBJ2-7,NA,TRBD1,CASSLEGTGHTYKQYF,TGTGCCAGCAGTTTGGAAGGGACAGGCCATACCTACAAGCAGTACTTC
16,TRBV12-5,TRBJ2-1,NA,NA,CASGNLGTASYNEQFF,TGTGCTAGTGGTAACTTGGGGACGGCCTCCTACAATGAGCAGTTCTTC
15,TRBV28,TRBJ1-1,NA,NA,CASSPQPSPNTEAFF,TGTGCCAGCAGTCCACAACCCAGCCCGAACACTGAAGCTTTCTTT
16,TRBV27,TRBJ1-4,few,TRBD1,CASSSDRGPPNEKLFF,TGTGCCAGCAGTTCGGACAGGGGGCCACCTAATGAAAAACTGTTTTTT
15,TRBV4-3,TRBJ2-3,NA,TRBD2,CASSQGGLDTDTQYF,TGCGCCAGCAGCCAAGGTGGACTAGACACAGATACGCAGTATTTT
19,TRBV19,TRBJ2-1,NA,NA,CASSTLQKDRAYLYNEQFF,TGTGCCAGTAGTACCCTTCAAAAGGACCGAGCATATCTGTACAATGAGCAGTTCTTC
13,TRBV12-3/TRBV12-4,TRBJ1-5,few,NA,CASSFLVNQPQHF,TGTGCCAGCAGTTTTTTGGTGAATCAGCCCCAGCATTTT
18,TRBV7-6,TRBJ2-5,NA,TRBD2,CASSLLGVSSGAQETQYF,TGTGCTAGCAGCCTCCTAGGGGTCTCTAGCGGGGCGCAAGAGACCCAGTACTTC
15,TRBV7-9,TRBJ2-7,NA,NA,CASSFPGTKAYEQYF,TGTGCCAGCAGCTTCCCCGGGACAAAAGCCTACGAGCAGTACTTC
15,TRBV7-6,TRBJ2-7,NA,NA,CASSLGSRGSYEQYF,TGTGCCAGCAGCTTAGGATCCAGGGGATCCTACGAGCAGTACTTC
13,TRBV29-1,TRBJ1-1,NA,NA,CSIRAESYTEAFF,TGCAGCATCCGCGCCGAGAGCTACACTGAAGCTTTCTTT
12,TRBV13,TRBJ2-3,NA,NA,CASSDEADTQYF,TGTGCCAGCAGCGATGAGGCAGATACGCAGTATTTT
15,TRBV6-6,TRBJ1-6,NA,NA,CASSYSRGSGSPLHF,TGTGCCAGCAGTTACTCGAGGGGAAGCGGTTCACCCCTCCACTTT
17,TRBV7-9,TRBJ2-7,NA,TRBD2,CASSLEASGEISYEQYF,TGTGCCAGCAGCTTAGAGGCTAGCGGGGAAATTTCCTACGAGCAGTACTTC
17,TRBV27,TRBJ2-1,NA,NA,CASSLMRPIVSYNEQFF,TGTGCCAGCAGTTTAATGAGACCGATAGTGTCCTACAATGAGCAGTTCTTC
15,TRBV27,TRBJ1-5,NA,NA,CASSSTGGVGQPQHF,TGTGCCAGCAGTTCCACAGGAGGAGTGGGTCAGCCCCAGCATTTT
15,TRBV19,TRBJ2-1,few,NA,CASTIGGALYNEQFF,TGTGCCAGTACCATAGGGGGGGCTCTTTACAATGAGCAGTTCTTC
13,TRBV7-6,TRBJ2-1,few,NA,CASSPSEYNEQFF,TGTGCCAGCAGCCCTTCGGAGTACAATGAGCAGTTCTTC
15,TRBV2,TRBJ2-1,NA,NA,CASSEWPGRGNEQFF,TGTGCCAGCAGTGAATGGCCAGGACGGGGCAATGAGCAGTTCTTC
11,TRBV19,TRBJ2-2,NA,NA,CASLGAVELFF,TGTGCCAGTCTAGGGGCGGTGGAGCTGTTTTTT
15,TRBV10-3,TRBJ2-7,NA,TRBD1,CAISDPGTARNEQYF,TGTGCCATCAGTGATCCCGGGACAGCAAGGAACGAGCAGTACTTC
16,TRBV5-1,TRBJ2-3,few,TRBD1,CASSPETGLSTDTQYF,TGCGCCAGCAGCCCTGAGACAGGGTTGAGCACAGATACGCAGTATTTT
12,TRBV3-1,TRBJ2-5,few,NA,CASTLRQETQYF,TGTGCCAGCACCCTTCGGCAAGAGACCCAGTACTTC
15,TRBV14,TRBJ1-6,few,NA,CASSPTLGGSSPLHF,TGTGCCAGCAGCCCTACACTGGGAGGTAGCTCACCCCTCCACTTT
12,TRBV20-1,TRBJ2-1,NA,NA,CSTTGLYNEQFF,TGCAGTACCACCGGGCTGTACAATGAGCAGTTCTTC
14,TRBV6-5,TRBJ1-1,NA,NA,CASSPSNLGTEAFF,TGTGCCAGCAGCCCTTCAAATTTGGGCACTGAAGCTTTCTTT
11,TRBV4-1,TRBJ2-3,NA,NA,CASSQYDTQYF,TGCGCCAGCAGCCAGTATGATACGCAGTATTTT
15,TRBV2,TRBJ2-7,NA,NA,CASSETDPSGDEQYF,TGTGCCAGCAGTGAAACGGATCCCTCTGGCGACGAGCAGTACTTC
16,TRBV6-5,TRBJ2-2,few,NA,CASSYSAGANTGELFF,TGTGCCAGCAGTTACTCTGCAGGGGCGAACACCGGGGAGCTGTTTTTT
17,TRBV6-2/TRBV6-3,TRBJ2-1,NA,TRBD2,CASTGLVWTSGEGEQFF,TGTGCCAGCACCGGCCTAGTTTGGACTAGCGGGGAAGGTGAGCAGTTCTTC
14,TRBV4-1,TRBJ1-1,few,NA,CASSQELRNTEAFF,TGCGCCAGCAGCCAAGAGTTGAGGAACACTGAAGCTTTCTTT
14,TRBV10-3,TRBJ2-2,few,NA,CAAQEDVNTGELFF,TGTGCCGCTCAAGAAGACGTCAACACCGGGGAGCTGTTTTTT